This section outlines one T cell receptor (beta chain) sequence together with its context. No antigen is known for it. Hyperthyroidism, newly diagnosed and lasting under 2 months, affected patients aged 18 to 65. The source of the PBMCs was 10 ml of fresh peripheral blood. The CDR3 is 16 residues long. The ends were cut back, 2 bases at V and 4 bases at J, with 15 bases in the middle. Germline-derived CDR1 and CDR2 are SGHRS and YFSETQ. Researchers took RNA transcripts and amplified the TCR beta CDR3 regions from them. Primed by the HTBI set, a first-round RT-PCR was run on the TCR CDR3. Using its own MiXCR run on the multiplex PCR reads, TCRdb lists one record per CDR3 protein. The sample contains a few hundred thousand distinct CDR3 sequences, 12% to 15% of which appear only once. These data come from a study of T cells in Graves' hyperthyroidism and ophthalmopathy. Overall study results and limits: The model predicted ophthalmopathy a median around 6 months before onset. Ophthalmopathy was told apart from stable hyperthyroidism by a 13 V-J model.

The sequenced material came from blood. This clonotype was obtained from a woman aged 40 to 50 with Graves' hyperthyroidism. The chain links TRBV5-1 to TRBJ2-2, with D possibly TRBD2 on 6 matching bases. CDR3 in DNA: TGCGCCAGCAGCTTAAGCATCGGGACTTCCACCGGGGAGCTGTTTTTT. Encoded protein: CASSLSIGTSTGELFF.